What follows are 28 T cell receptor beta chains derived from one specimen sequenced in a study of blood T cell repertoires in COVID-19. Libraries were prepared by immunoSEQ multiplex PCR; TCRdb keeps only in-frame clonotypes and omits some of them. The sample lists approximately 16,000 clones, around nine tenths seen once, with roughly 14% in the top ten. Sequenced sample: peripheral blood. The receptors originated from a human donor in a cohort sampled during active COVID-19.

A single count supports this clone. The chain combines TRBV7-9 with TRBJ2-7, with D perhaps matching TRBD2 (6 bases). This CDR3 has 15 amino acids. Per germline, CDR1 SEHNR and CDR2 FQNEAQ (reference sequence). Trimming left V 5 bases short and J 1 base short, with 15 bases between. As DNA, the CDR3 is TGTGCCAGCAGCCCTCGCGGGGCAGGATCCTACGAGCAGTACTTC. This gives the protein CASSPRGAGSYEQYF.

The chain uses TRBV15 and TRBJ2-7, with D possibly being TRBD1 (6 bases). Looked up from germline, CDR1 is LNHNV and CDR2 is YYDKDF (reference sequence). This CDR3 region has 13 residues. The ends were cut back, 1 base at V and 3 bases at J, with 7 bases in the middle. CDR3 nucleotide sequence: TGTGCCACCAGCAGAGGACAGGACTACGAGCAGTACTTC. Translating it yields CATSRGQDYEQYF.

The genes are TRBV7-9 and TRBJ1-1; D may be TRBD1 (6 bases). Germline loops: CDR1 SEHNR, CDR2 FQNEAQ (reference sequence). The CDR3 length is 15 residues. V lost 3 bases to trimming and J lost 2 bases, with 13 bases between them. The CDR3, as DNA: TGTGCCAGCAGCTTGGGGGCAGGCGGAAACACTGAAGCTTTCTTT. Its protein is CASSLGAGGNTEAFF.

With respect to this clone: The same CDR3 can be traced to other DNA sequences in this sample. The gene calls are TRBV19 and TRBJ2-5; D not certain. CDR1 and CDR2 (germline): LNHDA, SQIVND (reference sequence). The CDR3 runs 15 residues. V dropped 6 bases and J dropped 5 bases, with 19 bases sitting between them. The CDR3 loop is CASRRGGPEVETQYF. CDR3 nucleotide sequence: TGTGCCAGTAGACGTGGTGGCCCAGAGGTGGAGACCCAGTACTTC. The full variable domain, rest sourced from reference TRBV19 and TRBJ2-5, is DGGITQSPKYLFRKEGQNVTLSCEQNLNHDAMYWYRQDPGQGLRLIYYSQIVNDFQKGDIAEGYSVSREKKESFPLTVTSAQKNPTAFYLCASRRGGPEVETQYFGPGTRLLVL.

The V gene is TRBV7-2, the J gene TRBJ1-5; possible D gene TRBD1, 6 bases. This CDR3 has 15 amino acids. Germline lookup yields CDR1 SGHTA and CDR2 FQGNSA. Between the trimmed V and J ends, which lost 6 bases and 1 base, there was a span of 13 bases. This CDR3 is CASSPTGLSNQPQHF. The CDR3 bases are TGTGCCAGCAGTCCCACAGGGTTAAGCAATCAGCCCCAGCATTTT.

For this clone: Relative to the germline gene, one junction end is altered; a read error may explain this. The same CDR3 also results from other DNA sequences found in this sample. This chain links TRBV7-9 with TRBJ1-3, with TRBD1 matching 8 bases. CDR1 and CDR2 (germline): SEHNR, FQNEAQ (reference sequence). This CDR3 comprises 15 residues. CDR3 sequence: CASSLGTGTGNTIYF. CDR3 nucleotide sequence: TGTGCCAGCAGCTTAGGGACAGGGACTGGAAATACCATATATTTT.

The rearrangement uses TRBV5-8 and TRBJ2-3; 7 nucleotides match TRBD1. The germline gives CDR1 SGHTS, CDR2 YDEGEE. The junction had 4 bases not matched to a gene; V was cut back by 0 bases and J by 3 bases. The CDR3 extends over 15 amino acids. The CDR3 protein is CASSLEGGATDTQYF. The CDR3 DNA reads as TGTGCCAGCAGCTTGGAAGGGGGCGCAACAGATACGCAGTATTTT.

V is TRBV6-5 and J is TRBJ1-5; 9 bases match TRBD1. Germline V gives CDR1 MNHEY, CDR2 SVGAGI. V gave up 2 bases and J gave up 5 bases; unmatched junction bases: 7. The CDR3 loop spans 16 amino acids. The CDR3 nucleotides are TGTGCCAGCAGTTACCTCGGGACAGGGATCGATCAGCCCCAGCATTTT. Protein: CASSYLGTGIDQPQHF.

This clone showed up just once. CDR3 region: CASSSVNSDTQYF. CDR3 bases: TGTGCCAGCAGCTCCGTAAACTCAGATACGCAGTATTTT. The chain links TRBV7-3 to TRBJ2-3; no definite D call. The germline gives CDR1 SGHTA, CDR2 FQGTGA. The V end lost 4 bases, the J end lost 4 bases, and 9 bases lay between the germline ends. This CDR3 contains 13 residues.

V is TRBV3-1 (or the pseudogene TRBV3-2) and J is TRBJ2-3, with D tentatively TRBD1 (6 bases). V lost 2 bases to trimming and J lost 2 bases, with 20 bases between them. CDR1 is LGHDT and CDR2 is YNNKEL in the germline V gene (reference sequence). This CDR3 has 18 amino acids. The CDR3 nucleotides read TGTGCCAGCAGCCAATGGGTCATGGCCAGGGGAGTCACAGATACGCAGTATTTT. This codes for CASSQWVMARGVTDTQYF.

This chain connects TRBV10-3 to TRBJ1-1; a possible D gene is TRBD1 (6 bases). CDR1 and CDR2 from the germline V gene are ENHRY and SYGVKD. Trimming cost V 7 bases and J 4 bases, with 16 bases left between them. The CDR3 spans 14 residues. CDR3 in DNA: TGTGCCATCAACCCACAGGGACGTGGCACTGAAGCTTTCTTT. Its protein is CAINPQGRGTEAFF.

This clone has a handful of counts. This CDR3 is also generated by other DNA sequences in the sample. This chain links TRBV6-5 with TRBJ1-2; D not resolved. Germline V lookup: CDR1 MNHEY, CDR2 SVGAGI. The CDR3 contains 13 residues. The V and J ends lost 0 bases and 3 bases respectively, with 5 bases between them. CDR3 in amino acids: CASSYSSYYGYTF. The DNA of the CDR3 is TGTGCCAGCAGTTACTCATCTTACTATGGCTACACCTTC.

The chain combines TRBV12-5 with TRBJ1-5; TRBD1 matches 8 bases. With V trimmed by 6 bases and J by 6 bases, 10 bases remained unmatched. The CDR3 is 15 residues long. Germline V CDR1 and CDR2: LGHNT, FRNRAP. CDR3 DNA sequence: TGTGCTAGTGGCTTCGACCAGGGGGCGGCTCAGCCCCAGCATTTT. This codes for CASGFDQGAAQPQHF.

J is TRBJ2-2 and V is TRBV7-3, with 7 bases identical to TRBD1. The trim removed 8 bases at V and 0 bases at J, leaving 3 bases unmatched. This CDR3 spans 14 amino acids. Germline V gives CDR1 SGHTA, CDR2 FQGTGA. The CDR3 sequence is CASSDRANTGELFF. In DNA form, the CDR3 reads TGTGCCAGCTCTGACAGGGCGAACACCGGGGAGCTGTTTTTT.

The V call is TRBV9, the J call TRBJ1-6; TRBD1 agrees at 7 bases. The CDR3 length is 17 residues. Trimming at V came to 4 bases and at J to 7 bases, leaving 14 bases not matched to a gene. Germline-derived CDR1 and CDR2 are SGDLS and YYNGEE. The CDR3 loop is CASSRTGTRPVNSPLHF. DNA for the CDR3: TGTGCCAGCAGCCGGACAGGAACACGGCCCGTAAATTCACCCCTCCACTTT.

This chain joins TRBV29-1 and TRBJ2-2; D might be TRBD2 (5 bases). Germline V gene data show CDR1 as SQVTM and CDR2 as ANQGSEA. The V end was cut by 3 bases, the J end by 2 bases, with 7 bases between. CDR3 length: 13 residues. For the CDR3, the DNA is TGCAGCGTTGACGGGAAAAACACCGGGGAGCTGTTTTTT. It specifies CSVDGKNTGELFF.

V and J are TRBV7-3 and TRBJ2-1; 14 bases map to TRBD2. With V trimmed by 4 bases and J by 4 bases, 12 bases remained unmatched. Germline V gene data show CDR1 as SGHTA and CDR2 as FQGTGA. CDR3 length: 19 amino acids. The CDR3 here is CASSSNSPGTSGGYNEQFF. The DNA of the CDR3 is TGTGCCAGCAGCTCCAACAGTCCCGGGACTAGCGGGGGATACAATGAGCAGTTCTTC.

V usage is TRBV14 and J usage is TRBJ2-7, with TRBD1 matching 8 bases. The J segment lost 5 bases and the V segment lost 0 bases, leaving 9 bases of the junction unmatched. Germline CDR1 and CDR2: SGHDN and FVKESK. The CDR3 is 16 amino acids. The CDR3 loop is CASSQERHRGINEQYF. CDR3 bases: TGTGCCAGCAGCCAAGAGCGTCACAGGGGGATCAACGAGCAGTACTTC. Full variable domain (remainder filled in from reference TRBV14 and TRBJ2-7): EAGVTQFPSHSVIEKGQTVTLRCDPISGHDNLYWYRRVMGKEIKFLLHFVKESKQDESGMPNNRFLAERTGGTYSTLKVQPAELEDSGVYFCASSQERHRGINEQYFGPGTRLTVT.

The genes are TRBV19 and TRBJ2-5; TRBD2 agrees at 7 bases. The CDR3 contains 15 residues. Losses at the gene ends were 6 bases for V and 0 bases for J; bases not matched to a gene: 7. The germline CDR1 and CDR2 sequences are LNHDA and SQIVND (reference sequence). The CDR3: CASRTTSTNQETQYF. In DNA form, the CDR3 reads TGTGCCAGTAGGACGACTAGCACAAACCAAGAGACCCAGTACTTC.

In this sample, this clone turned up a few times. V and J are TRBV12-3 or TRBV12-4 and TRBJ1-5, with TRBD1 as a possible D gene (6 bases). The V end lost 1 base, the J end lost 8 bases, and 9 bases lay between the germline ends. The length of the CDR3 is 13 residues. The CDR3 bases are TGTGCCAGCAGTTTAGGGCAGGGGAAGCCCCAGCATTTT. As protein: CASSLGQGKPQHF.

This chain links TRBV10-1 with TRBJ2-5, with no clear D. The CDR3 length is 14 residues. V dropped 2 bases and J dropped 4 bases, with 11 bases sitting between them. Germline V gene lookup returns CDR1 WNHNN and CDR2 SYGVQD (reference sequence). This CDR3 reads CASSERLDAETQYF. CDR3 nucleotide sequence: TGCGCCAGCAGTGAGAGGCTAGACGCAGAGACCCAGTACTTC.

The chain joins TRBV4-2 to TRBJ2-3, with TRBD2 identical over 11 bases. The CDR3 consists of 16 residues. The germline V gene has CDR1 LGHNA and CDR2 YNFKEQ. The trim removed 3 bases at V and 4 bases at J, leaving 6 bases unmatched. The CDR3 bases are TGTGCCAGCAGCCATTTGACTAGCGGGGAGGCAGATACGCAGTATTTT. Its translation is CASSHLTSGEADTQYF.

The chain uses TRBV9 and TRBJ1-4; 8 bases are a match to TRBD1. The V gene's germline CDR1 is SGDLS and CDR2 YYNGEE. The length of the CDR3 is 16 residues. Unmatched junction bases numbered 10, after V lost 2 bases and J lost 7 bases. In DNA, the CDR3 is TGTGCCAGCAGCGTCGTCCCGGACAGGGTTAGTGAAAAACTGTTTTTT. Its translation: CASSVVPDRVSEKLFF.

This rearrangement joins TRBV18 to TRBJ2-3; the match to TRBD2 covers 8 bases. This CDR3 region has 16 residues. The germline CDR1 and CDR2 sequences are KGHSH and LQKENI. V was clipped by 0 bases and J by 2 bases; unmatched bases: 4. CDR3 DNA sequence: TGTGCCAGCTCACCACCGAGTAGCGGGGTCACAGATACGCAGTATTTT. This encodes CASSPPSSGVTDTQYF.

This chain connects TRBV7-3 to TRBJ2-2; D not resolved. Between the trimmed V and J ends, which lost 2 bases and 7 bases, there was a span of 5 bases. Germline V lookup: CDR1 SGHTA, CDR2 FQGTGA. CDR3 length: 12 residues. The CDR3: CASSLYFGELFF. In nucleotides, the CDR3 is TGTGCCAGCAGCTTATACTTCGGGGAGCTGTTTTTT. Supplemented by reference TRBV7-3 and TRBJ2-2, the full variable domain reads GAGVSQTPSNKVTEKGKYVELRCDPISGHTALYWYRQSLGQGPEFLIYFQGTGAADDSGLPNDRFFAVRPEGSVSTLKIQRTERGDSAVYLCASSLYFGELFFGEGSRLTVL.

The chain has TRBV15 and TRBJ2-5; possibly TRBD1 for D (7 bases). V dropped 3 bases and J dropped 2 bases, with 19 bases sitting between them. Germline V gene sequence: CDR1 LNHNV, CDR2 YYDKDF (reference sequence). The CDR3 covers 17 residues. The CDR3 DNA reads as TGTGCCACCAGCAGGGTAGGCGGGGACAGAGGACAAGAGACCCAGTACTTC. Its protein is CATSRVGGDRGQETQYF.

The chain recombines TRBV4-1 with TRBJ2-5, with 7 bases fitting TRBD1. This CDR3 is built from 16 residues. Per the germline V gene, CDR1 is MGHRA and CDR2 is YSYEKL. The V segment lost 4 bases and the J segment 0 bases; nucleotides outside the gene matches: 8. CDR3 DNA: TGCGCCAGCAGCCGCTCCGGGACAGATTACCAAGAGACCCAGTACTTC. Translation gives CASSRSGTDYQETQYF.

The J gene is TRBJ1-4, the V gene TRBV5-4, with D possibly matching TRBD1 (5 bases). The CDR3 loop spans 14 amino acids. V dropped 1 base and J dropped 7 bases, with 11 bases sitting between them. Germline CDR1 reads SGHNT; CDR2 reads YYREEE (reference sequence). CDR3 sequence (DNA): TGTGCCAGCAGCTTGCAGGGAAGAGTTGAAAAACTGTTTTTT. It encodes CASSLQGRVEKLFF.